Listed below are T cell receptor beta chains from one sample, sequenced in a study of cytomegalovirus exposure and HLA in healthy donors. The table came from immunoSEQ multiplex PCR; TCRdb's copy has only in-frame clones and leaves some out. This sample has about 150,000 clones, with around 72% found just once. Source material: PBMCs. All receptors derive from a man aged 50-59 years in good health and CMV-seropositive. CDR3s include the opening cysteine and the closing phenylalanine or tryptophan. A D gene is named only where the DNA matches it firmly. A clone size is listed for some rows: how often the clone was seen (once, few, many), or a class if it is expanded.

j_call,v_call,d_call,clone_size,cdr3_nt,cdr3_aa
TRBJ1-2,TRBV13,TRBD1,NA,TGTGCCAGCAGTCCCCCGACGACAGGGGGCGCATTCGGCTACACCTTC,CASSPPTTGGAFGYTF
TRBJ1-2,TRBV18,NA,NA,TGTGCCAGCTCGCAAGATACAGGGTTCAATGGCTACACCTTC,CASSQDTGFNGYTF
TRBJ2-7,TRBV11-3,NA,few,TGTGCCAGCAGCAAGACCGGGACACAGTACGAGCAGTACTTC,CASSKTGTQYEQYF
TRBJ2-7,TRBV5-1,NA,NA,TGCGCCAGCAGCTTGGCGGGGGTGGGGGAGCAGTACTTC,CASSLAGVGEQYF
TRBJ2-5,TRBV5-1,NA,NA,TGCGCCAGCAGCTTGTTGGAGCAAGAGACCCAGTACTTC,CASSLLEQETQYF
TRBJ1-2,TRBV5-4,TRBD1,NA,TGTGCCAGCAGCTCCGGACAGGAGCTCAACTATGGCTACACCTTC,CASSSGQELNYGYTF
TRBJ1-1,TRBV5-1,NA,few,TGCGCCAGCAGCTCCTTTTTGGGCAGAAACACTGAAGCTTTCTTT,CASSSFLGRNTEAFF
TRBJ1-3,TRBV6-1,NA,NA,TGTGCCAGCAGTGAGATAGGGGACACCATATATTTT,CASSEIGDTIYF
TRBJ2-1,TRBV7-8,TRBD2,once,TGTGCCAGCAGCTTACCCTTAGCGGGGGGGCCAATCCATGAGCAGTTCTTC,CASSLPLAGGPIHEQFF
TRBJ1-1,TRBV28,NA,NA,TGTGCCAGCAGGGGGGCTGTGGAGAACACTGAAGCTTTCTTT,CASRGAVENTEAFF
TRBJ2-7,TRBV2,NA,NA,TGTGCCAGCAGGGAGTCTCTGGGCTCCTACGAGCAGTACTTC,CASRESLGSYEQYF
TRBJ1-2,TRBV4-1,NA,few,TGCGCCAGCAGCCCACCCCCATGGGGGGGACCAAACTATGGCTACACCTTC,CASSPPPWGGPNYGYTF
TRBJ2-5,TRBV6-6,NA,few,TGTGCCAGCAGATTTCCGAGTGAAGAGACCCAGTACTTC,CASRFPSEETQYF
TRBJ1-2,TRBV6-1,TRBD1,many,TGTGCCACGGACAGGACTAATCAGGGCTACACCTTC,CATDRTNQGYTF
TRBJ2-2,TRBV5-6,TRBD1,NA,TGTGCCCTCGAAGGGGGCGGCACCGGGGAGCTGTTTTTT,CALEGGGTGELFF